This note documents a single TCR beta chain sequence. In generating TCR beta cDNA, 5'RACE template switching with UMIs was used. Following a re-call of the 5' RACE reads, TCRdb has one entry per CDR3 protein and lacks DNA. The sample shows over 250,000 distinct CDR3 sequences, and around 3.9% sits with its ten largest clones. This CDR3 contains 16 residues. In germline, CDR1 is SGHNT, CDR2 YENEEA. This sample is part of a study of T cells expressing NK-cell markers. This TCR came from a woman between 18 and 75 years old in good health. The rearrangement uses TRBV11-3 and TRBJ2-2; no DNA is available, so the TRBD2 call from TCRdb remains unchecked. The sequencing input was blood T cells: a sorted CD56 or NKG2C T cell subset, CD4+ or CD8+ T cells, or bulk PBMC T cells (not recorded which). The CDR3 spells CASSLGASGNTGELFF.